This TCR beta chain was obtained from a study of shared clonotypes between healthy human individuals. Study at large: Per donor, three plates held CD4 naive cells, three held CD4 memory, two held CD8 naive and one held CD8 memory.

CD4+ cells yielded CD45RA+ naive and CD45RA-negative memory subsets. Using immunoSEQ multiplex PCR, the repertoire was profiled, and TCRdb retains in-frame clones only, with some absent. The data contain roughly 2 million clones, approximately 95% of them seen just once; the ten biggest clones take up around 0.13%. Study-wide points: Researchers found naive subsets generally carried larger estimated richness than memory subsets.

As concerns this clone: Its target is unknown.

The CDR3 has 15 amino acids. The ends lost 0 bases at V and 15 bases at J; junction bases unmatched: 12. CDR1 LNHNV and CDR2 YYDKDF come from the germline V gene (reference sequence). The TCR originated in a man aged 18 to 29 in good health. V gene TRBV15 combines with J gene TRBJ2-1, with TRBD1 matching 9 bases. Sequencing was done on a sample of naive CD4+ T cells sorted from blood. Subset described: CD45RA+ positively selected. The CDR3 region has the DNA TGTGCCACCAGCAGAGATCCCAGCTCCGGGACAGGGCTGTTCTTC. Translating gives CATSRDPSSGTGLFF.